This T cell receptor (beta chain) appears in the sequencing data of a study of blood T cell repertoires in COVID-19. About the research overall: Acute-phase and convalescent COVID-19 samples originated in the United States, Italy and Spain.

Sequenced by immunoSEQ multiplex PCR; TCRdb stores in-frame clones only, minus some. Of a few hundred thousand clones in the sample, about 87% were seen once. Deletions cut 0 bases from V and 0 bases from J, with 12 bases between. In germline, CDR1 is SGDLS, CDR2 YYNGEE. The CDR3 runs to 16 residues. The sequencing input was peripheral blood. The TCR originated in a man aged 55 to 70 who had recovered from COVID-19. The V gene is TRBV9, the J gene TRBJ1-1, with D hard to call. The CDR3 loop is CASSVDGLILNTEAFF. Here the CDR3 DNA reads TGTGCCAGCAGCGTAGATGGCCTGATCCTGAACACTGAAGCTTTCTTT.